Below, 32 T cell receptor beta chains from the same sample are listed, as sequenced in a study of glioma-infiltrating T cells. Using RNA template, CDR3s of TCR alpha and beta were amplified with iRepertoire arm-PCR. TCRdb redid the calling of the multiplex PCR reads with MiXCR, one entry per CDR3 protein. The data show tens of thousands of distinct CDR3 sequences, with about 37% seen just once and less than 45% held by the top ten. Material for sequencing was glioma tissue, nonneoplastic brain tissue, or PBMCs (not recorded which). Receptor source: a human donor with low-grade glioma or glioblastoma, undergoing nonglioma brain surgery, or in good health (not recorded which).

This clonotype was found many times. The rearrangement uses TRBV12-3 or TRBV12-4 and TRBJ1-1; 7 positions agree with TRBD1. Trimming cost V 4 bases and J 5 bases; bases outside gene matches: 4. The CDR3 length is 13 residues. The CDR3 DNA is TGTGCCAGCAGTTCGACAGGGAGAACTGAAGCTTTCTTT. This encodes CASSSTGRTEAFF.

Comments on this clonotype: The junction shows a germline mismatch at one end, possibly a read error. The V call is TRBV7-9, the J call TRBJ1-4, with D perhaps TRBD1 (6 bases). This CDR3 spans 15 amino acids. The germline gives CDR1 SEHNR, CDR2 FQNEAQ (reference sequence). CDR3 amino acids: CVSSSNRVTNEKLFF. CDR3 bases: TGTGTCAGCAGCTCCAACAGGGTTACAAATGAAAAACTGTTTTTT.

This clonotype was seen repeatedly, ten times or more. The chain employs TRBV6-1 and TRBJ2-7; 11 bases are a match to TRBD2. The CDR3 runs to 16 residues. Germline V gene data show CDR1 as MNHNS and CDR2 as SASEGT. Unmatched junction bases numbered 10, after V lost 6 bases and J lost 3 bases. The CDR3 sequence is CASRPRPGLAVYEQYF. CDR3 coding DNA: TGTGCCAGCAGACCAAGACCGGGACTAGCGGTCTACGAGCAGTACTTC.

Worth noting for this clonotype: No conserved phenylalanine or tryptophan is present at the end of the CDR3, so a read error is the likely explanation. CDR3 sequence reads: CASSTRTGLATEAFL. The DNA of the CDR3 is TGTGCCAGCAGTACCCGGACAGGGTTGGCCACTGAGGCTTTCTTG. The chain is built from TRBV6-5 and TRBJ1-1; 8 nucleotides agree with TRBD1. The CDR3 totals 15 residues. CDR1 and CDR2 from the germline V gene are MNHEY and SVGAGI.

Worth noting for this clonotype: No conserved phenylalanine or tryptophan ends this CDR3, so it is likely a read error. The genes are TRBV6-5 and TRBJ2-3, with a possible D match to TRBD2 (6 bases). In germline, CDR1 is MNHEY, CDR2 SVGAGI. The CDR3 consists of 13 residues. Trimming removed 7 bases from V and 0 bases from J, with 8 bases in between. DNA for the CDR3: TGTGCCAGCATGGGAGGTAGCACAGATACGCAGTATTAT. Amino acids: CASMGGSTDTQYY.

This clonotype was detected only a few times. The J gene is TRBJ2-7, the V gene TRBV5-4, with 8 bases that match TRBD1. Unmatched junction bases numbered 11, after V lost 3 bases and J lost 6 bases. The CDR3 has 15 residues. Germline-derived CDR1 and CDR2 are SGHNT and YYREEE (reference sequence). CDR3 coding DNA: TGTGCCAGCAGCTGGACCGGACAGGGCGGGCGCGAGCAGTACTTC. This sequence encodes CASSWTGQGGREQYF.

This clonotype appeared many times. The V call is TRBV19, the J call TRBJ2-7; 8 bases fit TRBD2. The ends lost 1 base at V and 4 bases at J; junction bases unmatched: 3. Germline V gives CDR1 LNHDA, CDR2 SQIVND (reference sequence). The length of the CDR3 is 14 residues. The CDR3 is CASSIGSGNYEQYF. CDR3 in DNA: TGTGCCAGTAGTATAGGTAGCGGGAATTACGAGCAGTACTTC.

V gene TRBV6-2 or TRBV6-3 combines with J gene TRBJ2-7; TRBD1 agrees at 7 bases. There are 14 residues in the CDR3. J was trimmed by 4 bases and V by 4 bases; bases with no gene match: 7. The germline gives CDR1 MNHEY, CDR2 SVGEGT. CDR3 amino acids: CASSSLTGWYEQYF. CDR3 in DNA: TGTGCCAGCAGTTCCTTGACAGGGTGGTACGAGCAGTACTTC.

This clonotype has at least ten counts. CDR3: CASSNPNQPQHF. As DNA, the CDR3 is TGTGCCAGCAGTAACCCCAATCAGCCCCAGCATTTT. V gene TRBV12-3 or TRBV12-4 combines with J gene TRBJ1-5, with D unclear. Trimming took off 5 bases at V and 3 bases at J, with 5 bases between the two ends. The CDR3 spans 12 residues.

A word on this clonotype: This may come from a read error, since a much larger clone is one base off. Because the CDR3's place on the DNA is in doubt, the DNA is left out and the CDR3 is given as listed by TCRdb. The chain uses TRBV2 and TRBJ2-6. Per the germline V gene, CDR1 is SNHLY and CDR2 is FYNNEI. The CDR3 length is 15 residues, termini included. The CDR3 loop is CASSSSGLGADVLTF.

CDR3 protein: CASSAEDRVNTQYF. The CDR3 region has the DNA TGTGCCAGCAGTGCTGAGGACCGGGTGAATACCCAGTACTTC. This chain links TRBV28 with TRBJ2-5; D remains unclear. V lost 5 bases to trimming and J lost 8 bases, with 18 bases between them. Germline V CDR1 and CDR2: MDHEN, SYDVKM. The CDR3 sequence is 14 residues long.

This clonotype has a count of ten or more. The chain couples TRBV7-2 to TRBJ2-7, with 9 positions matching TRBD1. The ends lost 4 bases at V and 7 bases at J; junction bases unmatched: 5. This CDR3 comprises 13 residues. CDR1 is SGHTA and CDR2 is FQGNSA in the germline V gene. The CDR3 protein is CASSYSGQGEQYF. CDR3 DNA: TGTGCCAGCAGCTACAGTGGACAGGGGGAGCAGTACTTC.

This clonotype came up many times. V gene TRBV7-2 combines with J gene TRBJ1-6; D possibly corresponds to TRBD1 (6 bases). V was trimmed by 1 base and J by 10 bases, leaving 11 bases between them. CDR3 size: 14 residues. Per germline, CDR1 SGHTA and CDR2 FQGNSA. DNA for the CDR3: TGTGCCAGCAGCTTAGAGACAGGATCATCACCCCTCCACTTT. Encoded protein: CASSLETGSSPLHF.

This rearrangement joins TRBV29-1 to TRBJ2-5; weak D call: TRBD1 (6 bases). CDR3 length equals 14 residues. V was clipped by 6 bases and J by 5 bases, with 19 bases between them. Germline assignment: CDR1 SQVTM and CDR2 ANQGSEA. As DNA, the CDR3 is TGCAGCGTCGCCCCCCCCAGGGGTGGGGAGACCCAGTACTTC. As protein: CSVAPPRGGETQYF. The variable domain in full, with the rest retrieved from reference TRBV29-1 and TRBJ2-5, is SAVISQKPSRDICQRGTSLTIQCQVDSQVTMMFWYRQQPGQSLTLIATANQGSEATYESGFVIDKFPISRPNLTFSTLTVSNMSPEDSSIYLCSVAPPRGGETQYFGPGTRLLVL.

This clonotype appeared many times. This rearrangement joins TRBV18 to TRBJ2-4; the D is unclear. Germline CDR1 reads KGHSH; CDR2 reads LQKENI. There are 17 residues in the CDR3. With 0 bases removed from V and 0 bases from J, the gap between germline ends came to 12 bases. The DNA of the CDR3 is TGTGCCAGCTCACCACCGAACCAGCTAATAGCCAAAAACATTCAGTACTTC. Encoded protein: CASSPPNQLIAKNIQYF.

A note on this clonotype: The CDR3 ends on some other residue instead of the conserved phenylalanine or tryptophan, so this is likely a read error. The limits of the CDR3 on the DNA are not certain, so only TCRdb's listed CDR3 is given. This sequence joins TRBV19 and TRBJ2-1; the DNA was not compared with TRBD1, the D call given in the table. Germline assignment: CDR1 LNHDA and CDR2 SQIVND (reference sequence). The CDR3 comprises 13 residues, both ends counted. CDR3 protein: CASSIGIRDEQFL.

This clonotype was recorded many times. This chain connects TRBV9 to TRBJ2-7; D is possibly TRBD1 (6 bases). V was pared by 3 bases and J by 0 bases, with 19 bases between. The CDR3 runs 17 residues. The V gene's germline CDR1 is SGDLS and CDR2 YYNGEE. CDR3 loop: CASSASIGGLTSYEQYF. DNA of the CDR3: TGTGCCAGCAGCGCATCGATAGGGGGTCTCACCTCCTACGAGCAGTACTTC.

The chain couples TRBV29-1 to TRBJ2-4, with D possibly called TRBD1 or TRBD2 (6 bases each). Trimming shortened V by 7 bases and J by 5 bases, and 15 bases separated the two germline ends. The germline V gene encodes CDR1 SQVTM and CDR2 ANQGSEA. This CDR3 has 13 residues. In nucleotides, the CDR3 is TGCAGCGCGGAAAAGGGGGAGGAAAACATTCAGTACTTC. Amino acid sequence: CSAEKGEENIQYF.

This clonotype showed up many times. The chain links TRBV7-6 to TRBJ2-1; 10 nucleotides agree with TRBD2. Per germline, CDR1 SGHVS and CDR2 FNYEAQ. This CDR3 spans 18 amino acids. The trim removed 3 bases at V and 5 bases at J, leaving 13 bases unmatched. In DNA, the CDR3 is TGTGCCAGCAGCTTCCCCCCGCAGATCACTAGCGGGAACAATGAGCAGTTCTTC. Amino acids: CASSFPPQITSGNNEQFF.

The V gene is TRBV7-2, the J gene TRBJ2-4, with a weak D call TRBD2 (5 bases). CDR3 size: 16 residues. V lost 2 bases to trimming and J lost 3 bases, with 14 bases between them. The germline V gene has CDR1 SGHTA and CDR2 FQGNSA. CDR3: CASSLSSPGNKNIQYF. The CDR3 nucleotides read TGTGCCAGCAGCTTATCCTCGCCCGGGAACAAAAACATTCAGTACTTC.

This clonotype was recorded at least ten times. The V call is TRBV5-1, the J call TRBJ1-2; D gene ambiguous. Germline assignment: CDR1 SGHRS and CDR2 YFSETQ. The CDR3 contains 15 residues. V was shortened by 1 base and J by 4 bases, with 14 bases between the two germline ends. CDR3 DNA sequence: TGCGCCAGCAGCTTGCGAGCAGCCATTCCCTATGGCTACACCTTC. Its protein product is CASSLRAAIPYGYTF.

Ten or more counts support this clonotype. For the CDR3, the DNA is TGTGCCCGACAGGTCATCGAGAAAACTGAAGCTTTCTTT. The encoded protein is CARQVIEKTEAFF. The chain carries TRBV2 and TRBJ1-1, with D perhaps matching TRBD1 (6 bases). The CDR3 covers 13 residues. Trimming stripped 11 bases from V and 5 bases from J, with 18 bases between. Germline CDR1 SNHLY, CDR2 FYNNEI.

This clonotype came up many times. The rearrangement links TRBV3-1 to TRBJ1-1; D perhaps matches TRBD1 (5 bases). Germline V gene lookup returns CDR1 LGHDT and CDR2 YNNKEL (reference sequence). V lost 0 bases, J lost 11 bases, and 16 bases lay in between. The CDR3 length is 14 residues. In DNA, the CDR3 is TGTGCCAGCAGCCAAGAGGCGGGAAGGGGAGGTGCTTTCTTT. Translated, it gives CASSQEAGRGGAFF.

To note about this clonotype: At one boundary the junction diverges from the germline segment, which might be a read error. The rearrangement joins TRBV20-1 to TRBJ1-2, with 9 bases identical to TRBD1. There are 14 residues in the CDR3. Per the germline V gene, CDR1 is DFQATT and CDR2 is SNEGSKA (reference sequence). The CDR3 region has the DNA TGCAGTCCTAAACAGGGGGCACAAAACTATGGCTACACTTTC. Translation: CSPKQGAQNYGYTF.

This clonotype was counted ten times or more. CDR3 sequence: CASSLLLDTQYF. In nucleotides, the CDR3 is TGTGCCAGCAGTTTACTTTTGGATACGCAGTATTTT. The chain recombines TRBV28 with TRBJ2-3, with no clear D. Per germline, CDR1 MDHEN and CDR2 SYDVKM. V gave up 2 bases and J gave up 6 bases, with 6 bases separating them. The CDR3 is 12 residues long.

This clonotype was recorded only once. V usage is TRBV6-6 and J usage is TRBJ2-1; 12 bases match TRBD1. With the DNA end fitting TRBJ2-5 better, the J assignment may be wrong. Germline V gene data show CDR1 as MNHNY and CDR2 as SVGAGI (reference sequence). CDR3 size: 15 residues. The CDR3 protein is CASSPRDRGRETQYF. In DNA form, the CDR3 reads TGTGCCAGCAGCCCCCGGGACAGGGGGCGAGAGACCCAGTACTTC.

In the case of this clonotype: This sequence may be a read error, since a much larger clone differs from it by one base. The final CDR3 position lacks the conserved phenylalanine or tryptophan, pointing to a likely read error. The DNA is omitted, as the CDR3 cannot be located on it reliably, and the CDR3 follows TCRdb's listing. The V and J genes are TRBV27 and TRBJ2-7; the table's TRBD2 call for D was not verified on the DNA. Germline lookup yields CDR1 MNHEY and CDR2 SMNVEV (reference sequence). The CDR3 adds up to 15 amino acids, both ends counted. CDR3 amino acids: CASTSSSEHLYEQHS.

J is TRBJ2-1 and V is TRBV6-6; 11 bases match TRBD1. J gave up 8 bases and V 6 bases, and 9 bases lay outside the gene matches. The CDR3 runs 15 residues. Germline CDR1 MNHNY, CDR2 SVGAGI (reference sequence). The CDR3 nucleotides read TGTGCCAGCAGGTCACCGGGACAGGGGGTCCATGAGCAGTTCTTC. This gives the protein CASRSPGQGVHEQFF.

In regard to this clonotype: This may be a read error, as it is one base from a much larger clone. Because it lacks the conserved phenylalanine or tryptophan at the end, this CDR3 is likely a read error. This chain links TRBV18 with TRBJ2-7; D is undetermined. Germline lookup yields CDR1 KGHSH and CDR2 LQKENI. The CDR3 totals 12 residues. V was trimmed by 4 bases and J by 5 bases, leaving 9 bases between them. CDR3 nucleotide sequence: TGTGCCAGCTCACTAAGTCGGAACGAGCAGTACTCC. It encodes CASSLSRNEQYS.

The chain joins TRBV25-1 to TRBJ1-1, with D perhaps matching TRBD1 (6 bases). Germline V gene lookup returns CDR1 MGHDK and CDR2 SYGVNS. The V and J ends lost 6 bases and 4 bases respectively, with 18 bases between them. The CDR3 loop spans 15 amino acids. CDR3 DNA: TGTGCCAGCAGCGCGACGAAAGGGGGTACCACTGAAGCTTTCTTT. It translates to CASSATKGGTTEAFF.

This clonotype was counted at least ten times. The chain uses TRBV28 and TRBJ2-3; D may be TRBD2 (5 bases). V lost 8 bases to trimming and J lost 3 bases, with 9 bases between them. This CDR3 spans 12 amino acids. The germline V gene has CDR1 MDHEN and CDR2 SYDVKM. The CDR3 loop reads CASGSFTDTQYF. The CDR3 DNA sequence: TGTGCCAGCGGGAGTTTTACAGATACGCAGTATTTT.

This sequence joins TRBV9 and TRBJ2-3; the D gene is possibly TRBD2 (5 bases). From germline, CDR1 is SGDLS and CDR2 YYNGEE. This CDR3 contains 16 residues. Deletions cut 4 bases from V and 3 bases from J, with 18 bases between. CDR3 in amino acids: CASSSPDLRGTDTQYF. DNA of the CDR3: TGTGCCAGCAGCTCCCCCGACCTAAGAGGGACAGATACGCAGTATTTT.